Listed here are 21 T cell receptor beta chains from one sample, sequenced in a study of monozygotic twins with inflammatory bowel disease. No DNA is given; TCRdb re-called the 5' RACE reads and lists each CDR3 protein once. This sample carries approximately 400,000 distinct CDR3 sequences, with roughly 2.2% going to the ten biggest clones. The specimen was blood. These TCRs come from a human donor with ulcerative colitis or Crohn's disease, or a healthy co-twin of an affected twin (not recorded which).

This chain connects TRBV10-3 to TRBJ2-2; TCRdb indicates TRBD2, and absent DNA this call remains unverified. CDR1 ENHRY and CDR2 SYGVKD come from the germline V gene. The length of the CDR3 is 14 residues. This CDR3 reads CAISGGTVTGELFF.

V and J are TRBV5-1 and TRBJ2-3. The CDR3 is 12 residues long. Germline-derived CDR1 and CDR2 are SGHRS and YFSETQ. The CDR3 region is CASSLDENTQYF.

V and J are TRBV28 and TRBJ2-1; TCRdb indicates TRBD1, and absent DNA this call remains unverified. From germline, CDR1 is MDHEN and CDR2 SYDVKM. The CDR3 spans 15 residues. The CDR3 reads CASSFRDRVANEQFF.

The chain joins TRBV19 to TRBJ1-1; TCRdb picks TRBD1, but there is no DNA to check that call. CDR1 is LNHDA and CDR2 is SQIVND in the germline V gene (reference sequence). The CDR3 runs to 13 residues. This CDR3 reads CASRWTANTEAFF.

The chain combines TRBV29-1 with TRBJ2-2. Per germline, CDR1 SQVTM and CDR2 ANQGSEA. The CDR3 loop spans 11 amino acids. CDR3 sequence: CSAQFTGELFF.

This sequence joins TRBV28 and TRBJ1-5; as DNA is missing, the TRBD1 call by TCRdb cannot be tested. This CDR3 contains 16 residues. Per germline, CDR1 MDHEN and CDR2 SYDVKM. The CDR3 reads CASRGTPAGGNQPQHF.

CDR3 loop: CAWTDGTEAFF. This rearrangement joins TRBV30 to TRBJ1-1. This CDR3 is built from 11 residues. Germline CDR1 and CDR2: GTSNPN and SVGIG (reference sequence). Together with reference TRBV30 and TRBJ1-1, the CDR3 gives the full variable domain: SQTIHQWPATLVQPVGSPLSLECTVEGTSNPNLYWYRQAAGRGLQLLFYSVGIGQISSEVPQNLSASRPQDRQFILSSKKLLLSDSGFYLCAWTDGTEAFFGQGTRLTVV.

The rearrangement joins TRBV12-3 or TRBV12-4 to TRBJ1-4; the TRBD1 assignment by TCRdb is unverifiable without DNA. This CDR3 comprises 16 residues. The CDR3 here is CASSFPGQGRSEKLFF.

The chain combines TRBV5-1 with TRBJ1-1; TCRdb's assignment of TRBD1 cannot be checked, as there is no DNA. The germline V gene has CDR1 SGHRS and CDR2 YFSETQ. This CDR3 contains 13 residues. CDR3 protein: CASSKGGYTEAFF.

V and J are TRBV7-6 and TRBJ2-1; TCRdb gives TRBD1 as the D gene, but with no DNA this cannot be confirmed. There are 11 residues in the CDR3. Germline V gene sequence: CDR1 SGHVS, CDR2 FNYEAQ. CDR3: CASSLQGAQFF.

The chain recombines TRBV15 with TRBJ2-2; TCRdb names TRBD1, which stays unverified in the absence of DNA. The CDR3 loop spans 14 amino acids. Germline CDR1 is LNHNV and CDR2 is YYDKDF (reference sequence). CDR3: CATSWDPYTGELFF.

This chain's CDR3 is CASSTTGYGYTF. The V gene is TRBV19, the J gene TRBJ1-2. The CDR3 sequence is 12 residues long. Germline assignment: CDR1 LNHDA and CDR2 SQIVND (reference sequence).

The chain links TRBV27 to TRBJ2-5; the TCRdb call, TRBD1, lacks DNA for checking. This CDR3 spans 15 amino acids. In germline, CDR1 is MNHEY, CDR2 SMNVEV (reference sequence). CDR3 residues: CASSLSRDSIGPQYF.

The chain employs TRBV28 and TRBJ1-1. CDR3 length equals 14 residues. Germline V gene sequence: CDR1 MDHEN, CDR2 SYDVKM. This CDR3 reads CASSLTAVNTEAFF.

V gene TRBV20-1 combines with J gene TRBJ2-1; TCRdb's assignment of TRBD2 cannot be checked, as there is no DNA. The CDR3 runs to 13 residues. Germline CDR1 DFQATT, CDR2 SNEGSKA (reference sequence). This CDR3 is CSASGIVVNEQFF.

The rearrangement links TRBV12-3 or TRBV12-4 to TRBJ1-1. The CDR3 is made up of 15 amino acids. CDR3 loop: CASSPVWSRFTEAFF.

This sequence joins TRBV30 and TRBJ2-1; TCRdb outputs TRBD1, but without DNA this stays unchecked. CDR1 and CDR2 from the germline V gene are GTSNPN and SVGIG (reference sequence). The CDR3 length is 12 residues. This CDR3 is CAWSAIRDEQFF. The full variable domain, completed using reference TRBV30 and TRBJ2-1, is SQTIHQWPATLVQPVGSPLSLECTVEGTSNPNLYWYRQAAGRGLQLLFYSVGIGQISSEVPQNLSASRPQDRQFILSSKKLLLSDSGFYLCAWSAIRDEQFFGPGTRLTVL.

The rearrangement links TRBV27 to TRBJ1-1; TCRdb reports TRBD1, a call that lacks DNA to check it against. The CDR3 totals 15 residues. Germline assignment: CDR1 MNHEY and CDR2 SMNVEV (reference sequence). The CDR3 loop reads CASSRYSGTPTKAFF.

The chain couples TRBV7-2 to TRBJ1-5. The germline V gene has CDR1 SGHTA and CDR2 FQGNSA. This CDR3 is 13 amino acids long. This chain's CDR3 is CASSWSLFQPQHF.

The rearrangement joins TRBV12-3 or TRBV12-4 to TRBJ2-3; TCRdb names TRBD2, which stays unverified in the absence of DNA. This CDR3 region has 17 residues. CDR3 region: CASSLAEGLIGTDTQYF.

V gene TRBV3-1 combines with J gene TRBJ2-2. Looked up from germline, CDR1 is LGHDT and CDR2 is YNNKEL (reference sequence). The CDR3 consists of 16 residues. CDR3 loop: CASSPPGRLNTGELFF.